These 31 T cell receptor beta chains were sequenced from one sample in a study of T cells after yellow fever vaccination. TCRdb reprocessed the 5' RACE reads via MiXCR and lists one record per CDR3 protein. The sample includes fewer than 500,000 distinct CDR3 sequences, roughly a sixth of them seen just once. The material sequenced was PBMCs, taken before the yellow fever booster vaccination. Every receptor here comes from a man between 18 and 35 years old who received the YFV17D yellow fever vaccine.

The genes are TRBV7-2 and TRBJ2-7; D unresolved. V gave up 3 bases and J gave up 3 bases, with 9 bases separating them. The CDR3 spans 13 residues. CDR1 SGHTA and CDR2 FQGNSA come from the germline V gene. Here the CDR3 DNA reads TGTGCCAGCAGCTTTCCCGGCGGCTACGAGCAGTACGTC. This gives the protein CASSFPGGYEQYV.

Points on this clonotype: A read error may produce the germline difference seen at one junction end. The V and J genes are TRBV7-9 and TRBJ2-6; unclear D gene. The CDR3 sequence is 18 residues long. Germline V lookup: CDR1 SEHNR, CDR2 FQNEAQ (reference sequence). CDR3 DNA: TGTGCCAGCCGCTTAGAGTGGGTTCTATCCTCCGGGGCCAACGTCCTGACTTTC. It encodes CASRLEWVLSSGANVLTF.

V is TRBV10-3 and J is TRBJ2-5; unclear D gene. Trimming left V 6 bases short and J 2 bases short, with 10 bases between. The CDR3 runs 13 residues. Germline loops: CDR1 ENHRY, CDR2 SYGVKD. The CDR3 coding sequence is TGTGCCATCAGCGTTGGGAATCAAGAGACCCAGTACTTC. Translation: CAISVGNQETQYF.

J is TRBJ2-7 and V is TRBV6-6; 15 nucleotides align to TRBD2. Germline values: CDR1 MNHNY, CDR2 SVGAGI (reference sequence). The CDR3 totals 16 residues. V dropped 10 bases and J dropped 2; count of bases not matched to a gene: 9. CDR3 sequence (DNA): TGTGCCACCGCCGGGACTAGCGGGGGGCCTACCTACGAGCAGTACTTC. Translation: CATAGTSGGPTYEQYF.

This clonotype was seen repeatedly, ten times or more. This sequence joins TRBV7-6 and TRBJ1-1; D perhaps matches TRBD1 (6 bases). V was pared by 1 base and J by 0 bases, with 12 bases between. The CDR3 sequence is 16 residues long. The germline gives CDR1 SGHVS, CDR2 FNYEAQ. The CDR3 sequence: CASSLGVTGLNTEAFF. DNA of the CDR3: TGTGCCAGCAGCTTAGGGGTAACAGGGTTGAACACTGAAGCTTTCTTT.

This clonotype was detected only a few times. This rearrangement joins TRBV7-2 to TRBJ1-2, with TRBD1 identical over 9 bases. CDR3 length: 15 amino acids. CDR1 SGHTA and CDR2 FQGNSA come from the germline V gene. Trimming at V came to 0 bases and at J to 5 bases, leaving 4 bases not matched to a gene. CDR3: CASSLAQGQGYGYTF. The CDR3 nucleotides read TGTGCCAGCAGCTTAGCGCAGGGACAGGGTTATGGCTACACCTTC.

The rearrangement uses TRBV12-3 or TRBV12-4 and TRBJ2-3; D ambiguous. This CDR3 spans 13 amino acids. Trimming removed 5 bases at V and 1 base at J, with 7 bases between. The CDR3 bases are TGTGCCAGCAGTACCCAAGGCACAGATACGCAGTATTTT. Translation gives CASSTQGTDTQYF.

The rearrangement uses TRBV24-1 and TRBJ2-2; no reliable D call. There are 14 residues in the CDR3. V was clipped by 4 bases and J by 8 bases, with 13 bases between them. Germline CDR1 reads KGHDR; CDR2 reads SFDVKD. The CDR3, as DNA: TGTGCCACCAGTGACCAGCGATCCCCAGGGGAGCTGTTTTTT. Translating gives CATSDQRSPGELFF.

The chain joins TRBV20-1 to TRBJ1-4; D ambiguous. CDR3 size: 14 residues. V was cut by 2 bases and J by 5 bases, with 12 bases left in between. Germline V gene sequence: CDR1 DFQATT, CDR2 SNEGSKA (reference sequence). The CDR3 protein is CSARPAIENEKLFF. The CDR3 DNA reads TGCAGTGCTAGACCAGCCATAGAGAATGAAAAACTGTTTTTT.

V gene TRBV27 combines with J gene TRBJ2-7, with D tentatively TRBD1 or TRBD2 (5 bases each). Trimming stripped 6 bases from V and 3 bases from J, with 18 bases between. The CDR3 spans 15 residues. CDR1 is MNHEY, CDR2 SMNVEV, per germline (reference sequence). As DNA, the CDR3 is TGTGCCAGCAGCTACGGGGCACTACCCTACTACGAGCAGTACTTC. This codes for CASSYGALPYYEQYF.

The chain uses TRBV3-1 and TRBJ2-7, with D possibly called TRBD1 or TRBD2 (5 bases each). The CDR3 totals 14 residues. Germline lookup yields CDR1 LGHDT and CDR2 YNNKEL (reference sequence). The V end lost 0 bases, the J end lost 5 bases, and 11 bases lay between the germline ends. The CDR3 nucleotides are TGTGCCAGCAGCCAAGAGACCCGGGGCCACGAGCAGTACTTC. Protein: CASSQETRGHEQYF.

This clonotype occurred a few times. The V gene is TRBV5-5, the J gene TRBJ1-5, with D hard to call. Trimming left V 4 bases short and J 0 bases short, with 11 bases between. The germline CDR1 and CDR2 sequences are SGHKS and YYEKEE (reference sequence). The CDR3 spans 15 residues. For the CDR3, the DNA is TGTGCCAGCAGCCTGGTTTTTTATAGCAATCAGCCCCAGCATTTT. This gives the protein CASSLVFYSNQPQHF.

This clonotype was observed a few times. This chain connects TRBV29-1 to TRBJ2-1; 10 positions agree with TRBD2. Germline V gives CDR1 SQVTM, CDR2 ANQGSEA. This CDR3 has 16 amino acids. The V and J ends lost 3 bases and 4 bases, in that order; junction bases with no gene match: 9. CDR3 bases: TGCAGCGTTGAGGGGGCTAGCGGGGGCCAATACAATGAGCAGTTCTTC. This codes for CSVEGASGGQYNEQFF.

The chain combines TRBV29-1 with TRBJ2-3, with 10 bases aligning to TRBD2. J was trimmed by 0 bases and V by 2 bases; bases with no gene match: 8. CDR3 length equals 17 residues. Germline CDR1 SQVTM, CDR2 ANQGSEA. For the CDR3, the DNA is TGCAGCGTTGAACCGTCGGTAGCGGGGGGTAGCACAGATACGCAGTATTTT. It encodes CSVEPSVAGGSTDTQYF.

The rearrangement uses TRBV20-1 and TRBJ2-4; 7 bases fit TRBD2. The CDR3 loop spans 12 amino acids. Looked up from germline, CDR1 is DFQATT and CDR2 is SNEGSKA (reference sequence). V lost 6 bases, J lost 8 bases, and 7 bases stayed unmatched. The CDR3 reads CSALGGGDIQYF. CDR3 bases: TGCAGTGCCCTGGGGGGGGGAGACATTCAGTACTTC.

This clonotype came up a few times. This rearrangement joins TRBV5-1 to TRBJ1-5; no firm D call. This CDR3 comprises 14 residues. CDR1 and CDR2 (germline): SGHRS, YFSETQ. V was cut by 0 bases and J by 9 bases, with 13 bases left in between. CDR3 sequence reads: CASSLDVGLRPQHF. DNA for the CDR3: TGCGCCAGCAGCTTGGATGTAGGGTTGCGGCCCCAGCATTTT. Complete variable domain (other parts from reference TRBV5-1 and TRBJ1-5): KAGVTQTPRYLIKTRGQQVTLSCSPISGHRSVSWYQQTPGQGLQFLFEYFSETQRNKGNFPGRFSGRQFSNSRSEMNVSTLELGDSALYLCASSLDVGLRPQHFGDGTRLSIL.

The genes are TRBV10-3 and TRBJ1-5, with D possibly matching TRBD1 (5 bases). Trimming took off 4 bases at V and 4 bases at J, with 5 bases between the two ends. This CDR3 contains 12 residues. CDR1 and CDR2 (germline): ENHRY, SYGVKD. The CDR3 DNA is TGTGCCATCAGTGGACAGAATCAGCCCCAGCATTTT. It encodes CAISGQNQPQHF.

This clonotype was counted once. V is TRBV15 and J is TRBJ2-5, with D hard to call. Deletions cut 3 bases from V and 3 bases from J, with 11 bases between. Germline V gene sequence: CDR1 LNHNV, CDR2 YYDKDF (reference sequence). The CDR3 covers 14 residues. The CDR3 reads CATSSGTAEETQYF. DNA for the CDR3: TGTGCCACCAGCAGTGGCACCGCCGAAGAGACCCAGTACTTC.

The rearrangement links TRBV7-9 to TRBJ1-2; D is unclear. The CDR3 totals 14 residues. Trimming left V 4 bases short and J 4 bases short, with 13 bases between. Germline assignment: CDR1 SEHNR and CDR2 FQNEAQ (reference sequence). The CDR3 sequence: CASSSIQPFYGYTF. The CDR3 coding sequence is TGTGCCAGCAGCTCTATTCAGCCATTCTATGGCTACACCTTC. Filled out from reference TRBV7-9 and TRBJ1-2, the complete variable domain reads DTGVSQNPRHKITKRGQNVTFRCDPISEHNRLYWYRQTLGQGPEFLTYFQNEAQLEKSRLLSDRFSAERPKGSFSTLEIQRTEQGDSAMYLCASSSIQPFYGYTFGSGTRLTVV.

V is TRBV27 and J is TRBJ2-7; TRBD2 agrees at 7 bases. This CDR3 comprises 14 residues. The ends lost 6 bases at V and 1 base at J; junction bases unmatched: 6. Germline V gives CDR1 MNHEY, CDR2 SMNVEV (reference sequence). This CDR3 reads CASRSLAASYEQYF. The DNA for the CDR3 is TGTGCCAGCAGAAGCCTAGCGGCATCCTACGAGCAGTACTTC.

This clonotype came up many times. The chain couples TRBV10-3 to TRBJ2-2; 8 bases line up with TRBD1. CDR3 length equals 14 residues. Germline trimming cut 8 bases from V and 1 base from J; bases unmatched to any gene: 3. CDR1 is ENHRY and CDR2 is SYGVKD in the germline V gene. The CDR3 DNA reads as TGTGCCATCGGAGGGACAGGGAACACCGGGGAGCTGTTTTTT. Its translation is CAIGGTGNTGELFF.

This clonotype has just a few counts. The gene calls are TRBV30 and TRBJ2-4; tentatively, D is TRBD2 (5 bases). Trimming took off 1 base at V and 0 bases at J, with 10 bases between the two ends. From germline, CDR1 is GTSNPN and CDR2 SVGIG (reference sequence). This CDR3 spans 15 amino acids. The chain's CDR3 is CAWSGRELAKNIQYF. In DNA, the CDR3 is TGTGCCTGGAGTGGTCGGGAACTAGCCAAAAACATTCAGTACTTC.

This clonotype was observed a single time. The chain carries TRBV18 and TRBJ2-5; the D gene could be TRBD1 or TRBD2 (5 bases each). V was trimmed by 3 bases and J by 9 bases, leaving 17 bases between them. The germline gives CDR1 KGHSH, CDR2 LQKENI. This CDR3 spans 14 amino acids. The CDR3 is CASSPSGTEESQYF. CDR3 nucleotides: TGTGCCAGCTCACCTTCCGGGACGGAAGAATCCCAGTACTTC.

The V and J genes are TRBV12-3 or TRBV12-4 and TRBJ1-1; no definite D call. V dropped 6 bases and J dropped 1 base, with 9 bases sitting between them. The CDR3 is made up of 13 amino acids. This chain's CDR3 is CASSLRQNTEAFF. In nucleotides, the CDR3 is TGTGCCAGCAGCCTCCGACAGAACACTGAAGCTTTCTTT.

This clonotype was seen a handful of times. An end of the junction differs from the germline gene, which may be a read error. The rearrangement uses TRBV6-2 or TRBV6-3 and TRBJ1-2; 10 bases fit TRBD1. CDR1 and CDR2 (germline): MNHEY, SVGEGT. The CDR3 spans 16 residues. The DNA for the CDR3 is TGTGCCAGCAGTTACGCCGGGGACAGGGGTAACTACGGCTACACCTTC. It translates to CASSYAGDRGNYGYTF.

This clonotype was seen more than once but under ten times. CDR3 loop: CSARRAGGPNYEQYF. The CDR3 region has the DNA TGCAGTGCTAGAAGAGCGGGGGGGCCTAACTACGAGCAGTACTTC. The J gene is TRBJ2-7, the V gene TRBV20-1; 10 bases are a match to TRBD2. The junction had 7 bases not matched to a gene; V was cut back by 2 bases and J by 3 bases. Germline CDR1 reads DFQATT; CDR2 reads SNEGSKA (reference sequence). The CDR3 spans 15 residues.

J is TRBJ1-2 and V is TRBV5-5, with 7 bases fitting TRBD1. Germline CDR1 SGHKS, CDR2 YYEKEE (reference sequence). The CDR3 loop spans 16 amino acids. The V gene end was trimmed by 0 bases and the J gene end by 2 bases; junction bases not matched to a gene: 7. In DNA form, the CDR3 reads TGTGCCAGCAGCTTGGCCGGGACAGCCTCAAACTATGGCTACACCTTC. The encoded protein is CASSLAGTASNYGYTF.

J is TRBJ1-2 and V is TRBV7-2, with D perhaps matching TRBD1 (6 bases). V lost 2 bases and J 8 bases, leaving 9 bases between the germline ends. CDR1 SGHTA and CDR2 FQGNSA come from the germline V gene. The CDR3 is 12 amino acids. The CDR3 region is CASSLTGWGYTF. For the CDR3, the DNA is TGTGCCAGCAGCTTAACAGGGTGGGGCTACACCTTC.

This clonotype was counted between two and nine times. V gene TRBV7-2 combines with J gene TRBJ2-3; no firm D call. V lost 1 base and J lost 0, with 11 bases in between. CDR1 SGHTA and CDR2 FQGNSA come from the germline V gene. The CDR3 totals 16 residues. CDR3 residues: CASSLGTHTSTDTQYF. In nucleotides, the CDR3 is TGTGCCAGCAGCTTAGGTACCCATACTAGCACAGATACGCAGTATTTT.

The J gene is TRBJ2-7, the V gene TRBV30; D is ambiguous. The V end lost 0 bases, the J end lost 6 bases, and 9 bases lay between the germline ends. Germline V gene lookup returns CDR1 GTSNPN and CDR2 SVGIG (reference sequence). The CDR3 length is 12 residues. Here the CDR3 DNA reads TGTGCCTGGAGTGTACCGACCTTCGAGCAGTACTTC. This translates into CAWSVPTFEQYF.

The chain couples TRBV20-1 to TRBJ2-5; tentative D call: TRBD2 (6 bases). CDR1 and CDR2 (germline): DFQATT, SNEGSKA (reference sequence). V lost 3 bases and J 14 bases, leaving 16 bases between the germline ends. The CDR3 totals 11 residues. CDR3 protein: CSASRDFDQYF. In nucleotides, the CDR3 is TGCAGTGCTAGCCGGGACTTCGATCAATACTTC.